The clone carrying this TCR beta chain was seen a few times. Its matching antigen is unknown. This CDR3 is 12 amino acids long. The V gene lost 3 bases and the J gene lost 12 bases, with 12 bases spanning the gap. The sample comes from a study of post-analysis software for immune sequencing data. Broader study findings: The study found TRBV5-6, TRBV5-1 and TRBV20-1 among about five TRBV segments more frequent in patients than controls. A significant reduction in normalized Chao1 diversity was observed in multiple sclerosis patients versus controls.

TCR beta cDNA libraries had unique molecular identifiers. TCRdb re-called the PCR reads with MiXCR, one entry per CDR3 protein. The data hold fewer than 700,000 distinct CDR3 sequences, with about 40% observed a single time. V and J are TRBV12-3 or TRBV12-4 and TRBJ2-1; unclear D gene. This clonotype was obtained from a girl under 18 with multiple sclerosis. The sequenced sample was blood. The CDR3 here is CASSLVFGGQFF. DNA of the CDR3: TGTGCCAGCAGTTTGGTTTTCGGTGGGCAGTTCTTC.